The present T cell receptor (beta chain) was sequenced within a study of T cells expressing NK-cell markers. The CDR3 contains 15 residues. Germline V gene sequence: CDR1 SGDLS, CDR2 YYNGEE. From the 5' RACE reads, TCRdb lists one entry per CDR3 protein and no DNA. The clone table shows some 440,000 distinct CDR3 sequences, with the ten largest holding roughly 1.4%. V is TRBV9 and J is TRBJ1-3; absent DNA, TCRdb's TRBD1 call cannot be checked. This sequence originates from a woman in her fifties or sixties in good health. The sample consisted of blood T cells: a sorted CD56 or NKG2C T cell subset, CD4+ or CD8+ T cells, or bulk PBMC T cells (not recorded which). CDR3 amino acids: CASSVEGTSGNTIYF.